The 24 T cell receptor beta chains below were found in one sample sequenced in a study of CD8+ T cells in alopecia areata. Investigators isolated RNA and reverse transcribed it into cDNA to act as the sequencing template. Using immunoSEQ multiplex PCR, the repertoire was profiled, and TCRdb retains in-frame clones only, with some absent. This repertoire shows about 150,000 clones, more than 40% found once; its top ten account for approximately 6.8%. Sequenced material: CD4+ T cells sorted from blood. Every receptor here comes from a human donor with alopecia areata.

This clone was observed a handful of times. The chain links TRBV29-1 to TRBJ2-7, with D perhaps TRBD2 (6 bases). The CDR3 totals 14 residues. With 4 bases removed from V and 7 bases from J, the gap between germline ends came to 20 bases. Per germline, CDR1 SQVTM and CDR2 ANQGSEA. The CDR3 nucleotides read TGCAGCGTTGCCAGTCCGGGAGAAACCCTTGAGCAGTACTTC. It is translated as CSVASPGETLEQYF.

This clone was counted between two and nine times. Other DNA sequences in the same sample also yield this CDR3. The rearrangement joins TRBV18 to TRBJ2-1; maybe TRBD2 (6 bases). CDR1 is KGHSH and CDR2 is LQKENI in the germline V gene. The V end lost 3 bases, the J end lost 1 base, and 10 bases lay between the germline ends. The CDR3 has 15 amino acids. CDR3 sequence reads: CASSPLSGSYNEQFF. DNA for the CDR3: TGTGCCAGCTCACCCCTTAGCGGTTCCTACAATGAGCAGTTCTTC.

This clone was picked up a small number of times. This chain joins TRBV30 and TRBJ2-1; D not resolved. Germline V gene lookup returns CDR1 GTSNPN and CDR2 SVGIG (reference sequence). The CDR3 runs 12 residues. Trimming took off 0 bases at V and 10 bases at J, with 10 bases between the two ends. This chain's CDR3 is CAWSVVSREQFF. CDR3 in DNA: TGTGCCTGGAGTGTAGTTTCGCGGGAGCAGTTCTTC.

This clone was recorded a few times. The V and J genes are TRBV29-1 and TRBJ1-1, with D unclear. Germline V gene data show CDR1 as SQVTM and CDR2 as ANQGSEA. The CDR3 covers 14 residues. The V end lost 4 bases, the J end lost 0 bases, and 12 bases lay between the germline ends. CDR3: CSVVRTVMNTEAFF. CDR3 DNA sequence: TGCAGCGTTGTTCGGACGGTAATGAACACTGAAGCTTTCTTT.

The rearrangement uses TRBV6-6 and TRBJ2-7; 7 nucleotides agree with TRBD1. Germline trimming cut 0 bases from V and 2 bases from J; bases unmatched to any gene: 4. The CDR3 consists of 15 residues. Per the germline V gene, CDR1 is MNHNY and CDR2 is SVGAGI (reference sequence). CDR3 bases: TGTGCCAGCAGTTACTCCACGGACAGGACCTACGAGCAGTACTTC. It is translated as CASSYSTDRTYEQYF.

This clone appeared once. The rearrangement joins TRBV30 to TRBJ1-5; TRBD1 might be the D (5 bases). The CDR3 totals 14 residues. Germline assignment: CDR1 GTSNPN and CDR2 SVGIG (reference sequence). Trimming shortened V by 2 bases and J by 4 bases, and 12 bases separated the two germline ends. The CDR3: CAWSKSGGNQPQHF. CDR3 in DNA: TGTGCCTGGAGTAAGTCGGGGGGTAATCAGCCCCAGCATTTT.

This clone was detected only a few times. J is TRBJ2-3 and V is TRBV7-9; D is ambiguous. Germline CDR1 reads SEHNR; CDR2 reads FQNEAQ (reference sequence). V was clipped by 5 bases and J by 8 bases, with 11 bases between them. The CDR3 covers 12 residues. Here the CDR3 DNA reads TGTGCCAGCAGCCGACTTGATACTACGCAGTATTTT. Protein sequence: CASSRLDTTQYF.

This chain uses TRBV28 with TRBJ2-1; D is uncertain. Trimming removed 8 bases from V and 1 base from J, with 3 bases in between. The germline gives CDR1 MDHEN, CDR2 SYDVKM. There are 11 residues in the CDR3. DNA for the CDR3: TGTGCCAGCGAATCCTACAATGAGCAGTTCTTC. Translation gives CASESYNEQFF.

This clone showed up just a few times. The chain is built from TRBV29-1 and TRBJ2-5; 9 nucleotides agree with TRBD1. There are 13 residues in the CDR3. CDR1 and CDR2 (germline): SQVTM, ANQGSEA. Trimming removed 6 bases from V and 3 bases from J; junction bases left unmatched: 5. Here the CDR3 DNA reads TGCAGCGTCGGGACAGGGATAGAAGAGACCCAGTACTTC. It encodes CSVGTGIEETQYF.

This clone has a handful of counts. The V gene is TRBV28, the J gene TRBJ2-7, with D maybe TRBD2 (5 bases). CDR3 length: 15 amino acids. Germline V CDR1 and CDR2: MDHEN, SYDVKM. V lost 8 bases to trimming and J lost 3 bases, with 20 bases between them. In DNA, the CDR3 is TGTGCCAGCCGACCCTTTGGGTTCGGGGACTACGAGCAGTACTTC. Its translation is CASRPFGFGDYEQYF. Complete variable domain (other parts from reference TRBV28 and TRBJ2-7): DVKVTQSSRYLVKRTGEKVFLECVQDMDHENMFWYRQDPGLGLRLIYFSYDVKMKEKGDIPEGYSVSREKKERFSLILESASTNQTSMYLCASRPFGFGDYEQYFGPGTRLTVT.

The chain has TRBV4-1 and TRBJ2-1, with 11 bases matching TRBD2. From germline, CDR1 is MGHRA and CDR2 YSYEKL. The CDR3 runs 16 residues. V lost 6 bases and J lost 6; bases outside the gene matches: 10. The CDR3: CASSPPGLAAVNEQFF. The CDR3 bases are TGCGCCAGCAGTCCCCCGGGACTAGCGGCGGTCAATGAGCAGTTCTTC.

The chain carries TRBV30 and TRBJ1-2, with no clear D. Germline CDR1 is GTSNPN and CDR2 is SVGIG (reference sequence). This CDR3 contains 12 residues. The ends were cut back, 1 base at V and 2 bases at J, with 5 bases in the middle. CDR3 bases: TGTGCCTGGAGTGGACGAAACTATGGCTACACCTTC. Amino acid sequence: CAWSGRNYGYTF.

The chain combines TRBV29-1 with TRBJ2-2; D is ambiguous. V was pared by 8 bases and J by 3 bases, with 10 bases between. The CDR3 totals 12 residues. CDR1 is SQVTM, CDR2 ANQGSEA, per germline. CDR3 region: CSTAIYTGELFF. For the CDR3, the DNA is TGCAGCACCGCCATATACACCGGGGAGCTGTTTTTT.

The chain recombines TRBV9 with TRBJ2-1; D gene uncertain. This CDR3 is built from 15 residues. V dropped 2 bases and J dropped 0 bases, with 9 bases sitting between them. Germline values: CDR1 SGDLS, CDR2 YYNGEE. CDR3 loop: CASSVDTVSYNEQFF. CDR3 nucleotide sequence: TGTGCCAGCAGCGTCGACACGGTCTCCTACAATGAGCAGTTCTTC.

The chain has TRBV29-1 and TRBJ2-3; D remains unclear. The CDR3 totals 12 residues. Per germline, CDR1 SQVTM and CDR2 ANQGSEA. V shed 5 bases and J shed 2 bases, with 8 bases lying between them. The CDR3 region is CSVFWHTDTQYF. The CDR3 coding sequence is TGCAGCGTTTTTTGGCACACAGATACGCAGTATTTT.

This clone was counted between two and nine times. The V gene is TRBV29-1, the J gene TRBJ2-1, with 8 bases that match TRBD1. CDR3 length: 14 residues. With 5 bases clipped from V and 5 bases from J, the junction kept 8 bases outside the gene matches. Per germline, CDR1 SQVTM and CDR2 ANQGSEA. The CDR3 coding sequence is TGCAGCGTTCAACCTTGGACAGGGAACAATGAGCAGTTCTTC. This encodes CSVQPWTGNNEQFF.

DNA of the CDR3: TGTGCCAGTAAACAGGCCGGTGGAGGGAACACCGGGGAGCTGTTTTTT. Encoded protein: CASKQAGGGNTGELFF. The chain recombines TRBV19 with TRBJ2-2; possibly TRBD1 or TRBD2 for D (5 bases each). This CDR3 has 16 amino acids. Germline assignment: CDR1 LNHDA and CDR2 SQIVND (reference sequence). With 7 bases removed from V and 1 base from J, the gap between germline ends came to 16 bases.

This clone was recorded at least ten times. This rearrangement joins TRBV7-9 to TRBJ2-1, with TRBD2 matching 7 bases. The germline V gene has CDR1 SEHNR and CDR2 FQNEAQ (reference sequence). Trimming removed 10 bases from V and 1 base from J; junction bases left unmatched: 7. The CDR3 covers 14 residues. This CDR3 is CATAGGRSYNEQFF. Here the CDR3 DNA reads TGTGCCACCGCCGGCGGGAGATCCTACAATGAGCAGTTCTTC.

The chain links TRBV5-1 to TRBJ1-5; 8 bases are a match to TRBD1. Germline V lookup: CDR1 SGHRS, CDR2 YFSETQ. V lost 4 bases to trimming and J lost 7 bases; unmatched junction nucleotides: 4. This CDR3 comprises 13 residues. Written as DNA, the CDR3 is TGCGCCAGCAGCCCGACAGGGGAGCAGCCCCAGCATTTT. This translates into CASSPTGEQPQHF.

The rearrangement joins TRBV28 to TRBJ2-5; 11 bases agree with TRBD2. Germline V gene data show CDR1 as MDHEN and CDR2 as SYDVKM. V was clipped by 7 bases and J by 5 bases; unmatched bases: 9. The CDR3 consists of 15 residues. As DNA, the CDR3 is TGTGCCAGCATTCCCGGGACTAGCGGTCGGGAGACCCAGTACTTC. It codes for CASIPGTSGRETQYF.

The V gene is TRBV6-6, the J gene TRBJ2-2, with 8 nucleotides matching TRBD1. The CDR3 contains 13 residues. V was pared by 10 bases and J by 7 bases, with 8 bases of the junction left unmatched. From germline, CDR1 is MNHNY and CDR2 SVGAGI (reference sequence). CDR3 residues: CATDRGLGGELFF. CDR3 in DNA: TGTGCCACCGACAGGGGATTGGGCGGGGAGCTGTTTTTT.

V and J are TRBV7-9 and TRBJ2-7, with 7 bases that match TRBD2. The germline V gene encodes CDR1 SEHNR and CDR2 FQNEAQ (reference sequence). V was pared by 5 bases and J by 5 bases, with 18 bases of the junction left unmatched. CDR3 size: 17 residues. The CDR3 bases are TGTGCCAGCAGCCAACCCGTCGGGGGAGGGAGTACCCACGAGCAGTACTTC. Encoded protein: CASSQPVGGGSTHEQYF.

V gene TRBV4-2 combines with J gene TRBJ2-3; D gene unclear. Germline V lookup: CDR1 LGHNA, CDR2 YNFKEQ. CDR3 length equals 13 residues. V lost 3 bases to trimming and J lost 8 bases, with 12 bases between them. The CDR3: CASSQGIEATQYF. The CDR3 DNA is TGTGCCAGCAGCCAGGGAATCGAGGCTACGCAGTATTTT.

This chain links TRBV7-9 with TRBJ2-1; D remains unclear. Germline loops: CDR1 SEHNR, CDR2 FQNEAQ (reference sequence). The CDR3 loop spans 10 amino acids. The germline V and J ends were trimmed by 5 bases and 9 bases, with 5 bases remaining between them. Here the CDR3 reads CASSGSEQFF. Written as DNA, the CDR3 is TGTGCCAGCAGCGGTAGTGAGCAGTTCTTC. The whole variable domain, filled in from reference TRBV7-9 and TRBJ2-1, reads DTGVSQNPRHKITKRGQNVTFRCDPISEHNRLYWYRQTLGQGPEFLTYFQNEAQLEKSRLLSDRFSAERPKGSFSTLEIQRTEQGDSAMYLCASSGSEQFFGPGTRLTVL.